This T cell receptor (beta chain) was sequenced for a study of T-cell memory formation after mild COVID-19. Study-level information: For the most part, TCR clusters were specific to one donor. General study results and limits: Day 15 to 85 contractors were CD4/CD8 balanced; later expanders leaned CD4+. The finding that pre-infection memory included some responding clones suggested that cross-reactive memory joined.

This clonotype was observed many times. Its matching antigen is unknown. TCRdb used MiXCR to reprocess the 5' RACE reads, holding one entry per CDR3 protein. Of roughly 150,000 distinct CDR3 sequences listed, about 14% are singletons. This TCR was sampled from an adult woman who had mild COVID-19 (a few samples of this study predate the infection). Cell type and time point are not known. The sample comprised PBMCs or a T cell subset sorted from them (not recorded which).

The CDR3 loop is CASSLGTSTDTQYF. The CDR3 bases are TGCGCCAGCAGCTTGGGGACTAGCACAGATACGCAGTATTTT. The chain joins TRBV5-1 to TRBJ2-3, with D possibly matching TRBD2 (5 bases). This CDR3 has 14 residues. The V gene's germline CDR1 is SGHRS and CDR2 YFSETQ. The V and J ends lost 0 bases and 0 bases respectively, with 5 bases between them.